A single sample gave rise to the 17 T cell receptor beta chains below, sequenced in a study of shared clonotypes between healthy human individuals. Naivety among CD8 cells was defined by CD45RO negativity and positive CCR7 selection, thereby excluding terminally differentiated effector memory CD45RA+ cells. TCRdb's copy holds only in-frame clones and misses some; the assay was immunoSEQ multiplex PCR. The table shows fewer than 800,000 clones, with about 90% occurring only once. The material sequenced was naive CD8+ T cells sorted from blood. The source of these receptors is a man aged 25 to 40 in good health.

V usage is TRBV25-1 and J usage is TRBJ2-7, with 7 bases lining up with TRBD1. Per germline, CDR1 MGHDK and CDR2 SYGVNS. Trimming took 5 bases from V and 0 from J; bases not matched to a gene: 7. This CDR3 is built from 15 residues. CDR3 protein: CASSRQGPGSYEQYF. In DNA form, the CDR3 reads TGTGCCAGCAGTAGACAGGGACCCGGCTCCTACGAGCAGTACTTC.

V and J are TRBV11-2 and TRBJ2-1, with 7 bases matching TRBD2. J was trimmed by 8 bases and V by 2 bases; bases with no gene match: 15. The CDR3 spans 17 residues. Germline V gives CDR1 SGHAT, CDR2 FQNNGV. The CDR3 is CASSLQRGEGYGDEQFF. In nucleotides, the CDR3 is TGTGCCAGCAGCTTACAAAGAGGGGAGGGCTATGGAGATGAGCAGTTCTTC.

This clone has just one count. CDR3 nucleotides: TGTGCCAGCAGTGAACCCCCAAACAATGAGCAGTTCTTC. It yields the protein CASSEPPNNEQFF. The chain recombines TRBV6-1 with TRBJ2-1; D unresolved. The CDR3 is 13 residues long. Trimming stripped 2 bases from V and 5 bases from J, with 7 bases between. Germline V CDR1 and CDR2: MNHNS, SASEGT.

This chain links TRBV15 with TRBJ2-2, with 9 bases aligning to TRBD1. The CDR3 totals 16 residues. Per the germline V gene, CDR1 is LNHNV and CDR2 is YYDKDF (reference sequence). V gave up 0 bases and J gave up 6 bases; unmatched junction bases: 5. CDR3 nucleotide sequence: TGTGCCACCAGCAGAGAGGGGACAGGGCTGGCCGGGGAGCTGTTTTTT. Translating it yields CATSREGTGLAGELFF. The variable domain in full, completed from reference TRBV15 and TRBJ2-2, reads DAMVIQNPRYQVTQFGKPVTLSCSQTLNHNVMYWYQQKSSQAPKLLFHYYDKDFNNEADTPDNFQSRRPNTSFCFLDIRSPGLGDTAMYLCATSREGTGLAGELFFGEGSRLTVL.

This chain connects TRBV27 to TRBJ2-7; D is perhaps TRBD2 (5 bases). The CDR3 sequence is 14 residues long. Germline loops: CDR1 MNHEY, CDR2 SMNVEV (reference sequence). The V end was cut by 5 bases, the J end by 0 bases, with 11 bases between. In DNA form, the CDR3 reads TGTGCCAGCAGTCTTGGTCGGGGCTCCTACGAGCAGTACTTC. Amino acids: CASSLGRGSYEQYF.

This chain links TRBV11-3 with TRBJ2-7; 9 positions match TRBD2. The CDR3 consists of 14 residues. J lost 4 bases, V lost 5 bases, and 6 bases had no gene match. Germline V gene sequence: CDR1 SGHNT, CDR2 YENEEA. This chain's CDR3 is CASSNSGSMYEQYF. DNA for the CDR3: TGTGCCAGCAGCAATAGCGGGAGTATGTACGAGCAGTACTTC.

This rearrangement joins TRBV5-1 to TRBJ2-7; D is uncertain. The CDR3 runs 14 residues. CDR1 and CDR2 from the germline V gene are SGHRS and YFSETQ. The ends were cut back, 2 bases at V and 5 bases at J, with 14 bases in the middle. The CDR3 reads CASSFRTGSHEQYF. The DNA for the CDR3 is TGCGCCAGCAGCTTCCGAACTGGCAGTCACGAGCAGTACTTC. Looking up the rest from reference TRBV5-1 and TRBJ2-7 gives the full variable domain: KAGVTQTPRYLIKTRGQQVTLSCSPISGHRSVSWYQQTPGQGLQFLFEYFSETQRNKGNFPGRFSGRQFSNSRSEMNVSTLELGDSALYLCASSFRTGSHEQYFGPGTRLTVT.

V usage is TRBV9 and J usage is TRBJ2-1, with D unresolved. Deletions cut 2 bases from V and 8 bases from J, with 17 bases between. The germline V gene encodes CDR1 SGDLS and CDR2 YYNGEE. The CDR3 totals 15 residues. The CDR3 nucleotides read TGTGCCAGCAGCGTGGGTGGGGAAACGTACGATGAGCAGTTCTTC. Translated, it gives CASSVGGETYDEQFF.

The J gene is TRBJ2-3, the V gene TRBV21-1; the D call in the table, TRBD2, was not verified against the DNA. TRBV21-1 is shown as a pseudogene. There are 20 residues in the CDR3. The CDR3 DNA follows: TGTGCCAGCAGCAAAGAGGGCCAACTAGCGGAGCGATCTAGCACAGATACGCAGTATTTT. Protein: CASSKEGQLAERSSTDTQYF.

The V call is TRBV10-2, the J call TRBJ1-5; D ambiguous. The CDR3 spans 14 residues. Germline loops: CDR1 WSHSY, CDR2 SAAADI. V lost 6 bases, J lost 0 bases, and 9 bases lay in between. The CDR3 region has the DNA TGCGCCAGCAGCGCCCGCGATAGCAATCAGCCCCAGCATTTT. Amino acids: CASSARDSNQPQHF.

This chain uses TRBV29-1 with TRBJ2-3; D possibly uses TRBD1 or TRBD2 (5 bases each). Trimming pared 2 bases from V and 2 bases from J, leaving 14 bases between. This CDR3 has 15 amino acids. Germline CDR1 is SQVTM and CDR2 is ANQGSEA. DNA for the CDR3: TGCAGCGTTGAATCCCCGAGAGGGGTCACAGATACGCAGTATTTT. Translation gives CSVESPRGVTDTQYF.

The J gene is TRBJ2-7, the V gene TRBV4-1; D unresolved. This CDR3 has 12 amino acids. CDR1 and CDR2 (germline): MGHRA, YSYEKL. V was clipped by 5 bases and J by 4 bases, with 9 bases between them. This chain's CDR3 is CASSEGAYEQYF. The CDR3 DNA reads TGCGCCAGCAGCGAAGGAGCGTACGAGCAGTACTTC.

This chain uses TRBV7-3 with TRBJ2-7, with 9 bases aligning to TRBD2. Per germline, CDR1 SGHTA and CDR2 FQGTGA. The J segment lost 0 bases and the V segment lost 5 bases, leaving 5 bases of the junction unmatched. CDR3 length equals 15 residues. The CDR3 spells CASSLSGSPSYEQYF. In nucleotides, the CDR3 is TGTGCCAGCAGCCTTAGCGGGAGCCCCTCCTACGAGCAGTACTTC.

The table lists this clone with a count of one. V usage is TRBV19 and J usage is TRBJ2-7; D is possibly TRBD2 (6 bases). V was pared by 6 bases and J by 2 bases, with 17 bases between. The CDR3 has 15 amino acids. In germline, CDR1 is LNHDA, CDR2 SQIVND (reference sequence). The CDR3 sequence is CASSAPGLKAYEQYF. For the CDR3, the DNA is TGTGCCAGTAGCGCACCGGGACTTAAAGCCTACGAGCAGTACTTC.

The chain recombines TRBV6-4 with TRBJ2-1; D unclear. Per the germline V gene, CDR1 is MRHNA and CDR2 is SNTAGT. The CDR3 extends over 13 amino acids. V shed 5 bases and J shed 7 bases, with 12 bases lying between them. CDR3 residues: CASSPLGFNEQFF. CDR3 DNA sequence: TGTGCCAGCAGTCCCCTGGGGTTTAATGAGCAGTTCTTC.

J is TRBJ2-2 and V is TRBV9; D is unclear. V was trimmed by 0 bases and J by 5 bases, leaving 8 bases between them. Germline loops: CDR1 SGDLS, CDR2 YYNGEE. CDR3 length: 14 residues. CDR3 amino acids: CASSVVPGTGELFF. CDR3 in DNA: TGTGCCAGCAGCGTAGTCCCGGGTACCGGGGAGCTGTTTTTT.

As to this clone: Germline and junction disagree at one end, which may indicate a read error. V is TRBV6-8 and J is TRBJ2-5, with TRBD2 matching over 10 bases. From germline, CDR1 is MNHGY and CDR2 SAAAGT. The CDR3 covers 15 residues. In DNA, the CDR3 is TGCGCAGCAAGGGGGGCTAGCGGGAGATCAGAGACCCAGTACTTC. It encodes CAARGASGRSETQYF.